This T cell receptor (beta chain) was sequenced during a study of control samples from healthy donors and cancer patients. Here immunoSEQ multiplex PCR was the method, and the copy in TCRdb shows in-frame clones only, minus some. The data show about 10,000 clones, approximately 91% seen once. Germline assignment: CDR1 SGHDT and CDR2 YYEEEE. The CDR3 loop spans 14 amino acids. V lost 5 bases, J lost 3 bases, and 14 bases lay in between. What was sequenced was PBMCs. The V call is TRBV5-6, the J call TRBJ1-2, with unresolved D. This sequence originates from a man aged 60-69 years with colorectal cancer. The chain's CDR3 is CASRRLDGYYGYTF. The DNA for the CDR3 is TGTGCCAGCAGGCGATTGGACGGTTACTATGGCTACACCTTC.